These 24 T cell receptor beta chains were sequenced from one sample in a study of blood T cell repertoires in COVID-19. Produced via immunoSEQ multiplex PCR; TCRdb's table is partial and in-frame only. The sample lists over 110,000 clones; over 75% were seen once. The sample consisted of peripheral blood. The receptors shown here come from a woman between 45 and 60 years old with acute or convalescent COVID-19.

The V call is TRBV6-4, the J call TRBJ2-3, with 7 bases fitting TRBD2. CDR1 is MRHNA and CDR2 is SNTAGT in the germline V gene. This CDR3 comprises 13 residues. The J segment lost 14 bases and the V segment lost 0 bases, leaving 8 bases of the junction unmatched. DNA for the CDR3: TGTGCCAGCAGTGACTCGGGGACTAAAGTCCGGTATTTT. Encoded protein: CASSDSGTKVRYF.

The rearrangement links TRBV7-6 to TRBJ1-2, with 7 bases identical to TRBD1. Germline V lookup: CDR1 SGHVS, CDR2 FNYEAQ. Germline trimming cut 1 base from V and 6 bases from J; bases unmatched to any gene: 17. The CDR3 consists of 18 residues. Written as DNA, the CDR3 is TGTGCCAGCAGCTTAGATTCTTCTGGGACAGCTGCCATGGATGGCTACACCTTC. It is translated as CASSLDSSGTAAMDGYTF. Full variable domain (remainder filled in from reference TRBV7-6 and TRBJ1-2): GAGVSQSPRYKVTKRGQDVALRCDPISGHVSLYWYRQALGQGPEFLTYFNYEAQQDKSGLPNDRFSAERPEGSISTLTIQRTEQRDSAMYRCASSLDSSGTAAMDGYTFGSGTRLTVV.

The J gene is TRBJ2-1, the V gene TRBV24-1; 10 nucleotides agree with TRBD2. Germline V gene lookup returns CDR1 KGHDR and CDR2 SFDVKD. There are 16 residues in the CDR3. V dropped 4 bases and J dropped 7; count of bases not matched to a gene: 9. The CDR3 is CATSEASGGARNEQFF. The CDR3 DNA is TGTGCCACCAGTGAGGCGAGCGGGGGGGCTCGAAATGAGCAGTTCTTC.

V and J are TRBV19 and TRBJ1-5, with 7 positions matching TRBD1. Looked up from germline, CDR1 is LNHDA and CDR2 is SQIVND (reference sequence). V gave up 4 bases and J gave up 1 base; unmatched junction bases: 4. CDR3 length equals 15 residues. CDR3 region: CASSTLRGSNQPQHF. The CDR3 DNA sequence: TGTGCCAGTAGTACCCTCAGGGGGAGCAATCAGCCCCAGCATTTT.

This clone was detected a few times. V gene TRBV6-1 combines with J gene TRBJ2-7; 8 bases align to TRBD1. This CDR3 comprises 17 residues. The V gene's germline CDR1 is MNHNS and CDR2 SASEGT. The J segment lost 4 bases and the V segment lost 1 base, leaving 12 bases of the junction unmatched. The CDR3 sequence is CASSEDGTGLLGYEQYF. The CDR3 DNA sequence: TGTGCCAGCAGTGAAGACGGGACAGGCCTGTTGGGGTACGAGCAGTACTTC.

The chain carries TRBV11-2 and TRBJ2-1; the D gene is possibly TRBD2 (5 bases). The CDR3 length is 17 residues. The V end lost 5 bases, the J end lost 7 bases, and 24 bases lay between the germline ends. Germline assignment: CDR1 SGHAT and CDR2 FQNNGV. CDR3 loop: CASSQPKGSPTGNEQFF. The CDR3 region has the DNA TGTGCCAGCAGCCAGCCCAAGGGAAGTCCTACGGGGAATGAGCAGTTCTTC.

The sample holds a few counts of this clone. The J gene is TRBJ1-6, the V gene TRBV28; the match to TRBD1 covers 7 bases. With 2 bases clipped from V and 4 bases from J, the junction kept 14 bases outside the gene matches. This CDR3 is built from 19 residues. CDR1 MDHEN and CDR2 SYDVKM come from the germline V gene. The CDR3 is CASSLPRQGLWAYNSPLHF. The CDR3 coding sequence is TGTGCCAGCAGTTTACCCAGACAGGGCCTATGGGCTTATAATTCACCCCTCCACTTT.

V gene TRBV5-1 combines with J gene TRBJ2-1, with unresolved D. V was shortened by 3 bases and J by 0 bases, with 10 bases between the two germline ends. The CDR3 covers 15 residues. Germline V CDR1 and CDR2: SGHRS, YFSETQ. The CDR3: CASSYDIPSYNEQFF. The CDR3 region has the DNA TGCGCCAGCAGCTACGACATTCCCTCCTACAATGAGCAGTTCTTC.

This chain joins TRBV11-2 and TRBJ1-5; D is unresolved. The CDR3 has 12 amino acids. The germline V gene has CDR1 SGHAT and CDR2 FQNNGV. The V end was cut by 5 bases, the J end by 5 bases, with 7 bases between. CDR3 loop: CASSLGDQPQHF. The CDR3 DNA is TGTGCCAGCAGCCTCGGGGATCAGCCCCAGCATTTT.

The genes are TRBV7-3 and TRBJ1-1; TRBD1 matches 7 bases. In germline, CDR1 is SGHTA, CDR2 FQGTGA. Trimming at V came to 5 bases and at J to 5 bases, leaving 8 bases not matched to a gene. The CDR3 runs to 14 residues. The CDR3 spells CASSPPGQKTEAFF. DNA for the CDR3: TGTGCCAGCAGCCCGCCGGGACAGAAAACTGAAGCTTTCTTT.

The rearrangement links TRBV13 to TRBJ1-4; 10 nucleotides agree with TRBD1. This CDR3 region has 18 residues. The trim removed 0 bases at V and 4 bases at J, leaving 8 bases unmatched. CDR1 PRHDT and CDR2 FYEKMQ come from the germline V gene (reference sequence). The CDR3 is CASSLGWTGGGGNEKLFF. The CDR3 bases are TGTGCCAGCAGCTTAGGCTGGACAGGGGGAGGAGGTAATGAAAAACTGTTTTTT.

The chain employs TRBV29-1 and TRBJ1-6, with D tentatively TRBD1 (6 bases). The germline V gene encodes CDR1 SQVTM and CDR2 ANQGSEA. V lost 5 bases and J 8 bases, leaving 16 bases between the germline ends. This CDR3 spans 14 amino acids. CDR3: CSVTAGDTDSPLHF. The CDR3 coding sequence is TGCAGCGTTACCGCCGGGGACACAGATTCACCCCTCCACTTT. Using reference TRBV29-1 and TRBJ1-6 for the parts outside the CDR3, the full variable domain is SAVISQKPSRDICQRGTSLTIQCQVDSQVTMMFWYRQQPGQSLTLIATANQGSEATYESGFVIDKFPISRPNLTFSTLTVSNMSPEDSSIYLCSVTAGDTDSPLHFGNGTRLTVT.

The chain is built from TRBV7-6 and TRBJ2-3; 8 bases match TRBD2. V lost 1 base to trimming and J lost 6 bases; unmatched junction nucleotides: 12. This CDR3 contains 17 residues. CDR1 and CDR2 from the germline V gene are SGHVS and FNYEAQ. CDR3: CASSLDIRGGRKDTQYF. In DNA form, the CDR3 reads TGTGCCAGCAGCTTAGATATTCGCGGGGGGAGGAAGGATACGCAGTATTTT.

The V and J genes are TRBV20-1 and TRBJ2-1, with 9 bases matching TRBD2. Germline V gene data show CDR1 as DFQATT and CDR2 as SNEGSKA (reference sequence). The V and J ends lost 3 bases and 6 bases, in that order; junction bases with no gene match: 6. The CDR3 totals 14 residues. CDR3 amino acids: CSASKETSGNEQFF. CDR3 DNA sequence: TGCAGTGCTAGTAAGGAGACTAGCGGCAATGAGCAGTTCTTC.

This chain links TRBV18 with TRBJ1-6, with 7 bases that match TRBD1. The J segment lost 8 bases and the V segment lost 2 bases, leaving 9 bases of the junction unmatched. The germline gives CDR1 KGHSH, CDR2 LQKENI. The length of the CDR3 is 16 residues. DNA of the CDR3: TGTGCCAGCTCACCAATTTTTGGACAGGAGGATTCACCCCTCCACTTT. This codes for CASSPIFGQEDSPLHF.

J is TRBJ2-1 and V is TRBV7-8; the D gene is possibly TRBD1 (6 bases). The CDR3 sequence is 20 residues long. CDR1 is SGHVS, CDR2 FQNEAQ, per germline. V was shortened by 0 bases and J by 0 bases, with 21 bases between the two germline ends. CDR3 nucleotides: TGTGCCAGCAGCTTAGCCTGGGGGCGAAAACAGGGACGCTCCTACAATGAGCAGTTCTTC. It translates to CASSLAWGRKQGRSYNEQFF. Drawing the rest from reference TRBV7-8 and TRBJ2-1, the complete variable domain is GAGVSQSPRYKVAKRGQDVALRCDPISGHVSLFWYQQALGQGPEFLTYFQNEAQLDKSGLPSDRFFAERPEGSVSTLKIQRTQQEDSAVYLCASSLAWGRKQGRSYNEQFFGPGTRLTVL.

This chain uses TRBV6-5 with TRBJ2-1; 8 nucleotides align to TRBD2. In germline, CDR1 is MNHEY, CDR2 SVGAGI. Trimming at V came to 5 bases and at J to 8 bases, leaving 8 bases not matched to a gene. The CDR3 covers 14 residues. The CDR3, as DNA: TGTGCCAGCAGTAGCGGGACTAGAGGCCATGAGCAGTTCTTC. Amino acid sequence: CASSSGTRGHEQFF.

V is TRBV6-5 and J is TRBJ2-1; D not certain. This CDR3 has 12 residues. Germline V lookup: CDR1 MNHEY, CDR2 SVGAGI. V lost 4 bases and J lost 5, with 6 bases in between. CDR3 residues: CASSSVDNEQFF. CDR3 bases: TGTGCCAGCAGTTCCGTCGACAATGAGCAGTTCTTC.

V and J are TRBV4-1 and TRBJ2-5; D remains ambiguous. The CDR3 is 13 amino acids. Trimming cost V 0 bases and J 5 bases, with 7 bases left between them. Germline V gene lookup returns CDR1 MGHRA and CDR2 YSYEKL. The CDR3 coding sequence is TGCGCCAGCAGCCAAGAAGCAGGCGAGACCCAGTACTTC. Its protein is CASSQEAGETQYF.

The rearrangement uses TRBV5-8 and TRBJ2-5; D is possibly TRBD1 (6 bases). Germline V CDR1 and CDR2: SGHTS, YDEGEE. Trimming pared 4 bases from V and 6 bases from J, leaving 16 bases between. The CDR3 loop spans 14 amino acids. The CDR3 protein is CASSQQGQEKTQYF. The CDR3 coding sequence is TGTGCCAGCAGCCAACAGGGCCAGGAGAAGACCCAGTACTTC.

The J gene is TRBJ1-5, the V gene TRBV2; D is undetermined. The CDR3 is 15 amino acids. From germline, CDR1 is SNHLY and CDR2 FYNNEI. V gave up 0 bases and J gave up 4 bases, with 10 bases separating them. The chain's CDR3 is CASSEALLTNQPQHF. The CDR3 nucleotides read TGTGCCAGCAGTGAAGCGCTTCTTACTAATCAGCCCCAGCATTTT.

This chain joins TRBV4-1 and TRBJ1-1; perhaps TRBD1 as D (5 bases). Trimming left V 4 bases short and J 2 bases short, with 8 bases between. The CDR3 covers 13 residues. In germline, CDR1 is MGHRA, CDR2 YSYEKL. CDR3 bases: TGCGCCAGCAGCCTGACAGACAACACTGAAGCTTTCTTT. Protein sequence: CASSLTDNTEAFF.

The chain employs TRBV19 and TRBJ1-4; 8 bases map to TRBD1. The germline V gene encodes CDR1 LNHDA and CDR2 SQIVND (reference sequence). The CDR3 consists of 17 residues. J was trimmed by 0 bases and V by 3 bases; bases with no gene match: 6. CDR3 residues: CASSMPDRGPTNEKLFF. DNA for the CDR3: TGTGCCAGTAGTATGCCAGACAGGGGACCAACTAATGAAAAACTGTTTTTT.

This clone was detected only a few times. The V and J genes are TRBV7-3 and TRBJ2-7; a possible D gene is TRBD2 (6 bases). The CDR3 extends over 12 amino acids. Trimming took 5 bases from V and 6 from J, leaving 11 bases between them. Germline V gene data show CDR1 as SGHTA and CDR2 as FQGTGA. The CDR3 loop reads CASSRDGGEQYF. CDR3 nucleotide sequence: TGTGCCAGCAGCCGGGACGGGGGCGAGCAGTACTTC. Using reference TRBV7-3 and TRBJ2-7 for the parts outside the CDR3, the full variable domain is GAGVSQTPSNKVTEKGKYVELRCDPISGHTALYWYRQSLGQGPEFLIYFQGTGAADDSGLPNDRFFAVRPEGSVSTLKIQRTERGDSAVYLCASSRDGGEQYFGPGTRLTVT.